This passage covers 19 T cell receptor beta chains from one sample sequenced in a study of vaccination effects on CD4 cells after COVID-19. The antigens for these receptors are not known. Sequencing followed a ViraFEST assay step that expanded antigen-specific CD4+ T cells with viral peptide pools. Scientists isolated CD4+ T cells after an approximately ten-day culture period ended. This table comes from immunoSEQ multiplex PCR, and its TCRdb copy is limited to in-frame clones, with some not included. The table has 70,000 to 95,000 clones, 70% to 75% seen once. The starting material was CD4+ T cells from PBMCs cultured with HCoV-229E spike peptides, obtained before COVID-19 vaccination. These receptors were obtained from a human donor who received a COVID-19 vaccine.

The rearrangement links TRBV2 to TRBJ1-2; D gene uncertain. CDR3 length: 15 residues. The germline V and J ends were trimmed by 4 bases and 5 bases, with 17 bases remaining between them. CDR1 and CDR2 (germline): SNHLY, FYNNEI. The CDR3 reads CASSVEVSHKYGYTF. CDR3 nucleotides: TGTGCCAGCAGTGTCGAGGTGTCTCATAAGTATGGCTACACCTTC.

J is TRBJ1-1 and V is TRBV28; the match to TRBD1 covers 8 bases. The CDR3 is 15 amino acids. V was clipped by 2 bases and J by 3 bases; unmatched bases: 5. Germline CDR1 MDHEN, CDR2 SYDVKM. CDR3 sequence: CASSLADREDTEAFF. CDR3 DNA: TGTGCCAGCAGTTTAGCGGACAGGGAAGACACTGAAGCTTTCTTT.

The CDR3 sequence is CASSSGHTSGNSPLHF. The DNA of the CDR3 is TGTGCCAGCAGCTCGGGACACACCAGCGGGAATTCACCCCTCCACTTT. The gene calls are TRBV2 and TRBJ1-6; maybe TRBD1 (6 bases). The CDR3 is 16 amino acids. CDR1 is SNHLY and CDR2 is FYNNEI in the germline V gene. The V gene lost 6 bases and the J gene lost 7 bases, with 19 bases spanning the gap.

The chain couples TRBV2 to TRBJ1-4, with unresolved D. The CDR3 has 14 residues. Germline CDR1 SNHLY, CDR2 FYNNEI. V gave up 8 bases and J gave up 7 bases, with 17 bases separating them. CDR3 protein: CASGVPELGEKLFF. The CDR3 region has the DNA TGTGCCAGCGGGGTCCCAGAGCTGGGTGAAAAACTGTTTTTT.

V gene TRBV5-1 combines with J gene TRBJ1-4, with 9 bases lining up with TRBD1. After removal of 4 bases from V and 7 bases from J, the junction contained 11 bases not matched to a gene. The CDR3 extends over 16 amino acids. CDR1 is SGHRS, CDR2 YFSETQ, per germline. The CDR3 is CASSPNQGQGFEKLFF. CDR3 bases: TGCGCCAGCAGCCCCAACCAGGGACAGGGTTTTGAAAAACTGTTTTTT.

The CDR3 spells CASSLPTGHGMGYTF. The CDR3 DNA sequence: TGTGCCAGCAGTTTGCCGACAGGGCATGGCATGGGCTACACCTTC. This chain joins TRBV28 and TRBJ1-2, with 7 positions matching TRBD1. CDR3 length: 15 residues. Germline CDR1 MDHEN, CDR2 SYDVKM. J was trimmed by 8 bases and V by 3 bases; bases with no gene match: 12.

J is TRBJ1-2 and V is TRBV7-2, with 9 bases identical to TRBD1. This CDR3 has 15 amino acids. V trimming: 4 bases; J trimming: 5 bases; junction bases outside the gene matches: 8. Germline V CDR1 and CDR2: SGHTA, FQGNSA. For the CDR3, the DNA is TGTGCCAGCAGCTCGAACAGGGGGCGAGAATATGGCTACACCTTC. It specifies CASSSNRGREYGYTF.

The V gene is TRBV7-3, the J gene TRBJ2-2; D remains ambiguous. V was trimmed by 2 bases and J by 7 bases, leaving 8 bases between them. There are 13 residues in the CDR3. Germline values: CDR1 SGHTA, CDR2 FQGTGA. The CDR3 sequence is CASSLPLIGELFF. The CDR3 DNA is TGTGCCAGCAGCTTACCGTTAATCGGGGAGCTGTTTTTT.

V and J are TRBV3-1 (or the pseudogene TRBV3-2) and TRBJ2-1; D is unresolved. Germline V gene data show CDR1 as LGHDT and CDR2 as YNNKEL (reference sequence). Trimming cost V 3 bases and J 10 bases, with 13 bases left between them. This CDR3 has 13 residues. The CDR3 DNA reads TGTGCCAGCAGCCACAAAACCCATCGAGAGCAGTTCTTC. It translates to CASSHKTHREQFF.

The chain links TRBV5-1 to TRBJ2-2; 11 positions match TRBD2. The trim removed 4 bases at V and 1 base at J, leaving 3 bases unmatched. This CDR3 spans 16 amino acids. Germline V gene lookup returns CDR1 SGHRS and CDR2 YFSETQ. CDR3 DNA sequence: TGCGCCAGCAGCCGGACTAGCGGGTGGAACACCGGGGAGCTGTTTTTT. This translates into CASSRTSGWNTGELFF.

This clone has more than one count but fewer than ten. In DNA form, the CDR3 reads TGCGCCAGCAGCCTCGCCCCACAGGCCCCCGAGCAGTACGTC. As protein: CASSLAPQAPEQYV. The chain combines TRBV5-1 with TRBJ2-7, with D perhaps TRBD1 (5 bases). Germline loops: CDR1 SGHRS, CDR2 YFSETQ. This CDR3 has 14 amino acids. V was pared by 4 bases and J by 6 bases, with 17 bases between.

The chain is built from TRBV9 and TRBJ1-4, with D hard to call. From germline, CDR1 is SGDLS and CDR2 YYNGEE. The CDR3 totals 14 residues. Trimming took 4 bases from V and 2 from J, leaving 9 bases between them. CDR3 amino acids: CASSKGLTNEKLFF. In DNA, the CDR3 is TGTGCCAGCAGCAAGGGTTTGACTAATGAAAAACTGTTTTTT.

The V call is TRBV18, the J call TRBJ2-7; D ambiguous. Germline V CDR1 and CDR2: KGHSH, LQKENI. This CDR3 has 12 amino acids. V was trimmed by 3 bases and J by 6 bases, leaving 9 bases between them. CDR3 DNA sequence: TGTGCCAGCTCACCGGACCGGGTCGAGCAGTACGTC. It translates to CASSPDRVEQYV.

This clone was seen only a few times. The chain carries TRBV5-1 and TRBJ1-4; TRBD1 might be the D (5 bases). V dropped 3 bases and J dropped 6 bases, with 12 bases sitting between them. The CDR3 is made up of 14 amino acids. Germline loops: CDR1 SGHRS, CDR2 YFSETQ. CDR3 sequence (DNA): TGCGCCAGCAGCTCGGGGGAAGGTGATGAAAAACTGTTTTTT. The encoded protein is CASSSGEGDEKLFF.

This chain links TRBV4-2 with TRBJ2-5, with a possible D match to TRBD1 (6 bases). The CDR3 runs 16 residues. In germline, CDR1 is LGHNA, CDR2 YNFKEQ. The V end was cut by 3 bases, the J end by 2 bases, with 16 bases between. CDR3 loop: CASSQALGQRQETQYF. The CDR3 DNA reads TGTGCCAGCAGCCAGGCCCTCGGACAGCGTCAAGAGACCCAGTACTTC.

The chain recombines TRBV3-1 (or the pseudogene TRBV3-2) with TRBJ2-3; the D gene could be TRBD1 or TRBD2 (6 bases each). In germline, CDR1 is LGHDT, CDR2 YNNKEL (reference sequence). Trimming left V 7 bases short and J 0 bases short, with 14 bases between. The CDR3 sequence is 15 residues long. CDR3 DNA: TGTGCCAGCAAGGGGGGACGACAAAGCACAGATACGCAGTATTTT. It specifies CASKGGRQSTDTQYF.

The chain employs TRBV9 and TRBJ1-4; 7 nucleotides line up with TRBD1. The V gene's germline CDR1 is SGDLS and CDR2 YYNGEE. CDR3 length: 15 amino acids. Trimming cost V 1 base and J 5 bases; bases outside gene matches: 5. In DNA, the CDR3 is TGTGCCAGCAGCGTAAACAGGGGAGGGAATGAAAAACTGTTTTTT. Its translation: CASSVNRGGNEKLFF.

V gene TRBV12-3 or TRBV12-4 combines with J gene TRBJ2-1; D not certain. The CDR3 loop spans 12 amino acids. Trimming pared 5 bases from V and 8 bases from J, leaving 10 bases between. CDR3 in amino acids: CASSPVGDEQFF. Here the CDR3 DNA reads TGTGCCAGCAGTCCTGTGGGTGATGAGCAGTTCTTC.

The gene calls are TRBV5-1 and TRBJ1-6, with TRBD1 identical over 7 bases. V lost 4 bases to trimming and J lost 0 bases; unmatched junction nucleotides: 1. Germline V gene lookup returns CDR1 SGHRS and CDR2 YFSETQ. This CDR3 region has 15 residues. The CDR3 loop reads CASSRQGSYNSPLHF. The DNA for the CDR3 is TGCGCCAGCAGCCGACAGGGCTCCTATAATTCACCCCTCCACTTT.